Listed below are T cell receptor beta chains from one sample, sequenced in a study of radiotherapy plus CTLA-4 blockade in lung cancer. Here immunoSEQ multiplex PCR was the method, and the copy in TCRdb shows in-frame clones only, minus some. Altogether about 29,000 clones are present, around four fifths being singletons, with the ten largest covering approximately 25%. Material: peripheral blood, obtained from a patient treated with radiotherapy plus ipilimumab. These receptors all come from a human donor with non-small cell lung cancer that progressed on radiotherapy plus ipilimumab. The CDR3 runs from the conserved cysteine through the conserved F or W. The D gene is left open where the match is weak. Clone size appears in some rows only: once, few, many, or a class for an expanded clone.

d_call clone_size j_call cdr3_length v_call cdr3_nt cdr3_aa
TRBD1 few TRBJ2-5 16 TRBV5-6 TGTGCCAGCAGCTTGCTATCAGGGGGCGGTTTGGAGACCCAGTACTTC CASSLLSGGGLETQYF
- - TRBJ2-7 14 TRBV2 TGTGCCAGCAGCGAGGACAGTAGCTCCTACGAGCAGTACTTC CASSEDSSSYEQYF
- - TRBJ1-1 14 TRBV6-5 TGTGCCAGCAGTTCCCTCCGGGGGAACACTGAAGCTTTCTTT CASSSLRGNTEAFF
- - TRBJ1-2 13 TRBV6-6 TGTGCCAGCAGTTACTGGGACATCGATGGCTACACCTTC CASSYWDIDGYTF
TRBD1 - TRBJ2-1 15 TRBV7-2 TGTGCCAGCAGCTTGGGGGGGACAGGGGGCGGTGAGCAGTTCTTC CASSLGGTGGGEQFF
TRBD1 - TRBJ1-4 15 TRBV28 TGTGCCAGCAGTTTCCAGGGGGCGGCTAATGAAAAACTGTTTTTT CASSFQGAANEKLFF
- - TRBJ2-6 20 TRBV4-1 TGCGCCAGCAGCCAAGTCCGCGGTGGAGGGGCGCTTGGTGGGGCCAACGTCCTGACTTTC CASSQVRGGGALGGANVLTF
TRBD1 - TRBJ2-1 17 TRBV4-1 TGCGCCAGCAGCCAAGATTATCCGGGACAGGGGTACAATGAGCAGTTCTTC CASSQDYPGQGYNEQFF
- - TRBJ1-1 12 TRBV7-8 TGTGCCAGCAGCGCCGTGGGGCCTGAAGCTTTCTTT CASSAVGPEAFF
TRBD2 - TRBJ2-2 19 TRBV6-1 TGTGCCAGCAGTGAACGGGGGGCTAGCGGGGGGCCGAACACCGGGGAGCTGTTTTTT CASSERGASGGPNTGELFF
- - TRBJ2-7 14 TRBV7-8 TGTGCCAGCAGCTTAGGTGGCAAGCGATCCGAGCAGTACTTC CASSLGGKRSEQYF
TRBD2 - TRBJ2-7 14 TRBV10-3 TGTGCCATCGCGGGAGGCGACGGTGCCTACGAGCAGTACTTC CAIAGGDGAYEQYF
- - TRBJ2-6 21 TRBV2 TGTGCCAGCAGAGCAGCAAGGGGGAGTGGAACAGGTTACTCTGGGGCCAACGTCCTGACTTTC CASRAARGSGTGYSGANVLTF
TRBD2 - TRBJ2-1 12 TRBV7-3 TGTGCCAGCAGCAGCGGGGGCAATGAGCAGTTCTTC CASSSGGNEQFF
TRBD2 - TRBJ2-5 15 TRBV7-2 TGTGCCAGCAGCTTAGCCATAGCGGGGGCGGAGACCCAGTACTTC CASSLAIAGAETQYF
- - TRBJ1-6 19 TRBV6-1 TGTGCCAGCAGTGAAGAAGGCTTTGGGTGGGCAGGGTCAGTTTCACCCCTCCACTTT CASSEEGFGWAGSVSPLHF
TRBD1 - TRBJ1-6 14 TRBV19 TGTGCCAGTAGAGTCGGGACAGATAATTCACCCCTCCACTTT CASRVGTDNSPLHF
- - TRBJ2-6 13 TRBV27 TGTGCCTCCAGGGGGGCTGGGGCCAACGTCCTGACTTTC CASRGAGANVLTF
TRBD2 - TRBJ2-4 17 TRBV30 TGTGCCTGGAGTCGGGGACTAGCGGGGGAAGCCAAAAACATTCAGTACTTC CAWSRGLAGEAKNIQYF
- few TRBJ1-6 14 TRBV6-1 TGTGCCAGCAGTCGACAGGATTCTAATTCACCCCTCCACTTT CASSRQDSNSPLHF
TRBD1 - TRBJ1-2 12 TRBV6-5 TGTGCCAGTGGACAGGCTAACTATGGCTACACCTTC CASGQANYGYTF
TRBD1 once TRBJ2-5 14 TRBV6-1 TGTGCCAGCAGTGCCTGGACAGGCCAAGAGACCCAGTACTTC CASSAWTGQETQYF
- few TRBJ2-1 16 TRBV7-6 TGTGCCAGCAGCTTAGTCAGACAGGTCTCCTACAATGAGCAGTTCTTC CASSLVRQVSYNEQFF
TRBD1 few TRBJ2-1 11 TRBV14 TGTGCCAGCAGCGGCGGACAGGGATGGTTCTTC CASSGGQGWFF
TRBD1 few TRBJ2-7 14 TRBV5-4 TGTGCCAGCAGCAGGGGGACAGGGGGCTACGAGCAGTACTTC CASSRGTGGYEQYF
- - TRBJ2-1 15 TRBV4-3 TGCGCCAGCAGCCAAGGGGCCAATTCCTACAATGAGCAGTTCTTC CASSQGANSYNEQFF
TRBD2 once TRBJ2-1 19 TRBV5-4 TGTGCCAGCAGCAGAGACCTCAGCGGGGGGACACCCTCCTACAATGAGCAGTTCTTC CASSRDLSGGTPSYNEQFF
- - TRBJ1-6 15 TRBV5-1 TGCGCCAGCAGCTTGGGACAGCAATATAATTCACCCCTCCACTTT CASSLGQQYNSPLHF
TRBD1 - TRBJ1-4 16 TRBV5-1 TGCGCCAGCAAACTTGGGGGGGGACAGGGTGAAGAAAAACTGTTTTTT CASKLGGGQGEEKLFF
TRBD2 - TRBJ2-1 17 TRBV4-3 TGCGCCAGCAGCCCCGCGCAGACGGGGGGGCGGTACAATGAGCAGTTCTTC CASSPAQTGGRYNEQFF
- - TRBJ1-3 18 TRBV30 TGTGCCTGGACACGGACAGCCCATACCTTAGGATCAGGAAACACCATATATTTT CAWTRTAHTLGSGNTIYF
TRBD1 - TRBJ2-1 14 TRBV5-5 TGTGCCAGCAGCCCGGGACAGTTTTACAATGAGCAGTTCTTC CASSPGQFYNEQFF
TRBD2 once TRBJ2-1 16 TRBV11-2 TGTGCCAGCAGCTACGGGGGGGAGAGCCTCTACAATGAGCAGTTCTTC CASSYGGESLYNEQFF
- - TRBJ1-2 17 TRBV5-4 TGTGCCAGCAGCTTGGGCATGAGCGGGGGGGGAAACTATGGCTACACCTTC CASSLGMSGGGNYGYTF
TRBD1 - TRBJ1-1 17 TRBV5-4 TGTGCCAGCAGCAAAAGGGAGGGCCAGGGGGCACAAACTGAAGCTTTCTTT CASSKREGQGAQTEAFF
- - TRBJ2-1 16 TRBV14 TGTGCCAGCAGCCCCCTGGCGGGGAGCTCCTACAATGAGCAGTTCTTC CASSPLAGSSYNEQFF
TRBD1 - TRBJ2-7 15 TRBV7-2 TGTGCCAGCAGCGCTTCCGGGACAGGTCCCTACGAGCAGTACTTC CASSASGTGPYEQYF
TRBD2 once TRBJ2-7 16 TRBV4-1 TGCGCCAGCAGTCTAATTCCGGGACTAGCCGCGGACGAGCAGTACTTC CASSLIPGLAADEQYF
TRBD2 once TRBJ2-3 16 TRBV14 TGTGCCAGCAGCCCGAGACTAGCGGCCACGACAGATACGCAGTATTTT CASSPRLAATTDTQYF
TRBD1 once TRBJ1-4 15 TRBV4-3 TGCGCCAGCAGGAATGACAGGGGAGGTAATGAAAAACTGTTTTTT CASRNDRGGNEKLFF
- - TRBJ2-4 16 TRBV2 TGTGCCAGCAGTGAAGGGTCAGGGGTAGCCAAAAACATTCAGTACTTC CASSEGSGVAKNIQYF
TRBD1 - TRBJ1-2 15 TRBV6-5 TGTGCCTCGGCGGCGACAGGGGGCTTTTCCTATGGCTACACCTTC CASAATGGFSYGYTF
TRBD1 - TRBJ2-2 16 TRBV5-4 TGTGCCAGCAGCAAAGGACCGGGACAGGGTCCCGGGGAGCTGTTTTTT CASSKGPGQGPGELFF
TRBD1 - TRBJ1-4 19 TRBV18 TGTGCCAGCTCACCCTTACAGGGGGCGAATTTACCAACTAATGAAAAACTGTTTTTT CASSPLQGANLPTNEKLFF
- medium-sized TRBJ2-3 15 TRBV28 TGTGCCAGCAGTTTAGGGGGGGGCGGCACAGATACGCAGTATTTT CASSLGGGGTDTQYF